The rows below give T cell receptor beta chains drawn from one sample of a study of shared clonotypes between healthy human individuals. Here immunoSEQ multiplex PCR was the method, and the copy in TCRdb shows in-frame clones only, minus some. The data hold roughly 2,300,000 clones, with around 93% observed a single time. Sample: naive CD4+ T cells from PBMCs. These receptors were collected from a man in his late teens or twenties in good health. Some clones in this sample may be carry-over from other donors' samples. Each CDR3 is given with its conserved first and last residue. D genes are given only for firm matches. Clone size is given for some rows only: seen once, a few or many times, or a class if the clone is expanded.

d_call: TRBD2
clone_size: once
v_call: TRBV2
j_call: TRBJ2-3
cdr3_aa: CASSETTTSDFEDTQYF
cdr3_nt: TGTGCCAGCAGTGAAACCACGACTAGCGACTTTGAAGATACGCAGTATTTT

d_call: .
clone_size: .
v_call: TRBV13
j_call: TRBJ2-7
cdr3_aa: CASSPRRTSYEQYF
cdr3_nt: TGTGCCAGCAGCCCAAGACGTACCTCCTACGAGCAGTACTTC

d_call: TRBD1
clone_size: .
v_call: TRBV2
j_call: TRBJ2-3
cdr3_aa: CASSDRGPRVSDTQYF
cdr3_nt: TGTGCCAGCAGTGACAGGGGGCCCCGGGTATCCGATACGCAGTATTTT

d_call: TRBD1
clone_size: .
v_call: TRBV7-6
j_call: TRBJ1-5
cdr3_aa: CASSPMEWGQGLTQPQHF
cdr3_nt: TGTGCCAGCAGCCCAATGGAATGGGGACAGGGGTTAACCCAGCCCCAGCATTTT

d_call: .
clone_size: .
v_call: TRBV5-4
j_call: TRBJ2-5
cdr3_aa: CASSQFPRRETQYF
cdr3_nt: TGTGCCAGCAGCCAATTCCCCCGACGGGAGACCCAGTACTTC

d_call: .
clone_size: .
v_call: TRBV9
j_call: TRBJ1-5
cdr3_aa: CASSEDGSNQPQHF
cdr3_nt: TGTGCCAGCAGCGAGGACGGTAGCAATCAGCCCCAGCATTTT

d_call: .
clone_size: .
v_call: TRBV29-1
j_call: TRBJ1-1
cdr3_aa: CSVEVQGSSTEAFF
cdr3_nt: TGCAGCGTTGAGGTACAGGGATCTAGCACTGAAGCTTTCTTT

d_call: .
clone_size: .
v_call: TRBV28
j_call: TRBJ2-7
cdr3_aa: CASSSGKWWEASYEQYF
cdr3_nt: TGTGCCAGCAGTTCCGGCAAATGGTGGGAGGCTTCCTACGAGCAGTACTTC

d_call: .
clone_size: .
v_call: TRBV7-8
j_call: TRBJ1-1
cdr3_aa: CASSYFGGSSEAFF
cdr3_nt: TGTGCCAGCAGCTATTTCGGGGGTTCGTCTGAAGCTTTCTTT

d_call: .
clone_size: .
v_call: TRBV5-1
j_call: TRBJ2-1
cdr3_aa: CASSLVRAASLFWNEQFF
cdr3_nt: TGCGCCAGCAGCTTGGTTCGAGCGGCCTCCCTTTTCTGGAATGAGCAGTTCTTC

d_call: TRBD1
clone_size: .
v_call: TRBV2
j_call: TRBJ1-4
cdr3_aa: CASSSYRGANEKLFF
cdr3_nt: TGTGCCAGCAGCTCGTACAGGGGGGCTAATGAAAAACTGTTTTTT

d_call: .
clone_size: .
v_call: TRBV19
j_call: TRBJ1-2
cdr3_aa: CASRGANYGYTF
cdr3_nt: TGTGCCAGTAGAGGGGCTAACTATGGCTACACCTTC

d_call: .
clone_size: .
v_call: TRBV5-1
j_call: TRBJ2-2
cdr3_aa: CASSWDINTGELFF
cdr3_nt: TGCGCCAGCAGCTGGGACATTAACACCGGGGAGCTGTTTTTT

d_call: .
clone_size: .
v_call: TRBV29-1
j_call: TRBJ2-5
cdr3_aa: CSVGRRGETQYF
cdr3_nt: TGCAGCGTTGGTCGAAGGGGGGAGACCCAGTACTTC

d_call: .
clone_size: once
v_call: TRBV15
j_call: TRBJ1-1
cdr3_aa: CATSRALQGEAFF
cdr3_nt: TGTGCCACCAGCAGAGCCCTACAGGGTGAAGCTTTCTTT

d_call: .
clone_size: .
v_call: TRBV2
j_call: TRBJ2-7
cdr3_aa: CASSEVPGPTYEQYF
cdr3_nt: TGTGCCAGCAGTGAAGTCCCAGGTCCTACCTACGAGCAGTACTTC

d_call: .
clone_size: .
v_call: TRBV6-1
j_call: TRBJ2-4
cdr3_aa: CASRTGRLAKNIQYF
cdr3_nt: TGTGCCAGCAGAACGGGACGACTAGCCAAAAACATTCAGTACTTC

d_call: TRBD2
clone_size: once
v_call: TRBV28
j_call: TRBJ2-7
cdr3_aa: CASSPPGTSIHEQYF
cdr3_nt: TGTGCCAGCAGCCCCCCCGGGACTAGCATCCACGAGCAGTACTTC

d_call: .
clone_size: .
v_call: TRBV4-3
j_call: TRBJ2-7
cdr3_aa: CASSQYKVPIYEQYF
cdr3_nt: TGCGCCAGCAGCCAATACAAAGTCCCGATTTACGAGCAGTACTTC

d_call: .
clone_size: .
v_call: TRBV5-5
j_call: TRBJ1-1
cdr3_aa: CASSAIQGTNTEAFF
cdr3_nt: TGTGCCAGCAGCGCGATACAAGGAACGAACACTGAAGCTTTCTTT

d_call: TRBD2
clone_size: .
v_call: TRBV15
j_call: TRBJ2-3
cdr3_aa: CATSRDLAGAPDTQYF
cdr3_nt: TGTGCCACCAGCAGAGATTTAGCGGGAGCCCCAGATACGCAGTATTTT

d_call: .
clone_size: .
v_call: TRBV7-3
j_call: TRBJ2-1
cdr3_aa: CASSLTWDSGYEQFF
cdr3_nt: TGTGCCAGCAGCTTAACTTGGGACTCAGGCTATGAGCAGTTCTTC

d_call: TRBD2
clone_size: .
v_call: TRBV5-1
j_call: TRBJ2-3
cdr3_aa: CASGLAGGLDTQYF
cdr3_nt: TGCGCCAGCGGGCTGGCGGGAGGCCTAGATACGCAGTATTTT

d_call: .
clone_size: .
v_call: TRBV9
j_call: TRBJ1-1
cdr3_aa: CASSPRLNTEAFF
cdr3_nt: TGTGCCAGCAGCCCCCGCCTGAACACTGAAGCTTTCTTT

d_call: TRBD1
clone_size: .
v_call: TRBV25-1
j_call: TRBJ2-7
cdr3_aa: CARIRDRARIPSYEQYF
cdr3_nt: TGTGCCAGAATCCGGGACAGAGCTAGGATCCCCTCCTACGAGCAGTACTTC

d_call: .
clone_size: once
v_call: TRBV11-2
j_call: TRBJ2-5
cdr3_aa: CASSPGSQETQYF
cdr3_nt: TGTGCCAGCAGCCCGGGGAGCCAAGAGACCCAGTACTTC

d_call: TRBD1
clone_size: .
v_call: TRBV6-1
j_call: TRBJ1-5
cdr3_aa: CASSPGQGAWQPQHF
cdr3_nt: TGTGCCAGCAGCCCCGGACAGGGGGCTTGGCAGCCCCAGCATTTT

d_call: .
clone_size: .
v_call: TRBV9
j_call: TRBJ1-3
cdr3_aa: CASSVADGFSSGNTIYF
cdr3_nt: TGTGCCAGCAGCGTAGCTGACGGCTTCAGCTCTGGAAACACCATATATTTT

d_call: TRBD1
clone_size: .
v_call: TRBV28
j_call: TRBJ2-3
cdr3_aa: CASSSGTETDTQYF
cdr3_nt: TGTGCCAGCAGTTCTGGGACAGAAACAGATACGCAGTATTTT